This T cell receptor beta chain was obtained from a study of blood T cell repertoires in COVID-19. This clone has a handful of counts. Using immunoSEQ multiplex PCR, the repertoire was profiled, and TCRdb retains in-frame clones only, with some absent. Of 130,000 or so clones listed, roughly 90% are singletons. The CDR3 spans 14 residues. The V gene end was trimmed by 5 bases and the J gene end by 6 bases; junction bases not matched to a gene: 7. CDR1 SGHTA and CDR2 FQGTGA come from the germline V gene. Sequenced sample: peripheral blood. The V call is TRBV7-3, the J call TRBJ1-1; TRBD1 aligns across 9 bases. This sequence was found in a man in his sixties or seventies with active COVID-19. CDR3 nucleotides: TGTGCCAGCAGCAAGGGACAGGGTGAGGCTGAAGCTTTCTTT. Its translation: CASSKGQGEAEAFF.